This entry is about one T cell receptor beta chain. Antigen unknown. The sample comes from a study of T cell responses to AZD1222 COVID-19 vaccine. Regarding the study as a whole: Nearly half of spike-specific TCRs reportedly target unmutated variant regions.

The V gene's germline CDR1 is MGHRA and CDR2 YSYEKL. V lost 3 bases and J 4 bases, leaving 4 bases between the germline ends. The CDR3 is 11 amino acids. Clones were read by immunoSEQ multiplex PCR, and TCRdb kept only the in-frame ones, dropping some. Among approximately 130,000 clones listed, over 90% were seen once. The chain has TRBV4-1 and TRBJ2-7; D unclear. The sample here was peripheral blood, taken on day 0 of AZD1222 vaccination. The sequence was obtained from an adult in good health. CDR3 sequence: CASSHNYEQYF. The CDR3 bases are TGCGCCAGCAGCCACAATTACGAGCAGTACTTC.